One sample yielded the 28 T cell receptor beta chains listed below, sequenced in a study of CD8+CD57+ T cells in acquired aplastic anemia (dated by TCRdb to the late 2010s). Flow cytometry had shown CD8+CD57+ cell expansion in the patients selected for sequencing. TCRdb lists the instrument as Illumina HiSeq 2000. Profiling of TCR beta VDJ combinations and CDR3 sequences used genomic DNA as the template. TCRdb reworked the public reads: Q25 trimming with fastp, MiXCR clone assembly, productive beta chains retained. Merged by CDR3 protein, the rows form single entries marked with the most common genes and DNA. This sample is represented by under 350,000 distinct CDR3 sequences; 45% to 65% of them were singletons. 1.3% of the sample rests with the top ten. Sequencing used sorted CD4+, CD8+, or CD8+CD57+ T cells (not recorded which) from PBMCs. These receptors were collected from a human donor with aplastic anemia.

This CDR3 reads CATSRGYRETEAFF. In DNA form, the CDR3 reads TGTGCCACCAGCAGAGGGTACAGGGAGACTGAAGCTTTCTTT. The chain is built from TRBV15 and TRBJ1-1, with a tentative D call TRBD1 (6 bases). The CDR3 has 14 amino acids. The germline gives CDR1 LNHNV, CDR2 YYDKDF (reference sequence). V was shortened by 1 base and J by 5 bases, with 11 bases between the two germline ends.

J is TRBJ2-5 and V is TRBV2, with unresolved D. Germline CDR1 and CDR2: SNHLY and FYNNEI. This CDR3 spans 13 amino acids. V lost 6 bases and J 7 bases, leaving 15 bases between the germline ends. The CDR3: CASSFLDPGTQYF. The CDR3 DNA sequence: TGTGCCAGCAGCTTTTTGGACCCAGGGACCCAGTACTTC.

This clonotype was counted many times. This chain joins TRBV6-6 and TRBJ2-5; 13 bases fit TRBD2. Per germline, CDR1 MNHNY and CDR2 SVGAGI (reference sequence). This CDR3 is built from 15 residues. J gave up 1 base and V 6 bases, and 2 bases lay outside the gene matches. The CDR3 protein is CASRTSGGSQETQYF. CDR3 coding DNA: TGTGCCAGCAGGACTAGCGGGGGGTCCCAAGAGACCCAGTACTTC.

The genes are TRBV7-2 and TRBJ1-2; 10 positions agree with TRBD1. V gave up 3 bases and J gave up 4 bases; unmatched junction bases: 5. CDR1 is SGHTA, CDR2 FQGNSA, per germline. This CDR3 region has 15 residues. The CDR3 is CASSLTGGASYGYTF. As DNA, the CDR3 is TGTGCCAGCAGCTTGACAGGGGGCGCGAGCTATGGCTACACCTTC.

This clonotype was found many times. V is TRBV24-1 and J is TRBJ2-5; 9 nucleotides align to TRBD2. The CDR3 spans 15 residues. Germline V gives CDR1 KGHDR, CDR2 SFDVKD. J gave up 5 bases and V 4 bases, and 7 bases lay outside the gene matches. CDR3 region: CATSEGGTSSETQYF. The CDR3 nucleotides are TGTGCCACCAGTGAAGGCGGGACTAGCAGCGAGACCCAGTACTTC.

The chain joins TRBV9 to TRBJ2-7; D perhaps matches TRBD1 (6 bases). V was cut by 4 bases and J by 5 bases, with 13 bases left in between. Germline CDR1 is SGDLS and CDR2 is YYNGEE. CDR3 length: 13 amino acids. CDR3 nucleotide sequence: TGTGCCAGCAGCCTCAGGGGTGACCACGAGCAGTACTTC. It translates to CASSLRGDHEQYF.

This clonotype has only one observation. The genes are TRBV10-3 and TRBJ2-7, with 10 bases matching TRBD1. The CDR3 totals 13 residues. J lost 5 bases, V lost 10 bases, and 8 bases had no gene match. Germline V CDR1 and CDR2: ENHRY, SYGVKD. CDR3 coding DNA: TGTGCCACTACCCGGGACAGGGGCGACGAGCAGTACTTC. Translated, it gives CATTRDRGDEQYF.

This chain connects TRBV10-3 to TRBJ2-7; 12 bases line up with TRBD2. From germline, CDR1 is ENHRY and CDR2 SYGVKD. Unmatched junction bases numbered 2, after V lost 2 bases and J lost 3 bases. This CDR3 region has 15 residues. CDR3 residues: CAISELTSGGYEQYF. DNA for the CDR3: TGTGCCATCAGTGAGCTGACTAGCGGGGGCTACGAGCAGTACTTC.

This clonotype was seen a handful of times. CDR3 bases: TGTGCCAGCAGACCCACTCTAGCGGGAGGGGACACCGGGGAGCTGTTTTTT. This codes for CASRPTLAGGDTGELFF. The chain carries TRBV12-3 or TRBV12-4 and TRBJ2-2, with TRBD2 matching 12 bases. This CDR3 is 17 amino acids long. V lost 6 bases, J lost 3 bases, and 8 bases stayed unmatched.

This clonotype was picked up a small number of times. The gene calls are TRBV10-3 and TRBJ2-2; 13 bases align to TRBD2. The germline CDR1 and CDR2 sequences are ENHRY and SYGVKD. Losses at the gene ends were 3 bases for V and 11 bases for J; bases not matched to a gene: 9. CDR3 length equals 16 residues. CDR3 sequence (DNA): TGTGCCATCAGTGACGGGACTAGCGGGGCCTACAATGAGCTGTTTTTT. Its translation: CAISDGTSGAYNELFF.

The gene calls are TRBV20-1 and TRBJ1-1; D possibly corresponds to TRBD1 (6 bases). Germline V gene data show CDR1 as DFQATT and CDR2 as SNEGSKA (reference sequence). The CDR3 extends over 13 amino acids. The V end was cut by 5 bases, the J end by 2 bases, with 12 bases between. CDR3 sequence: CSALDRRNTEAFF. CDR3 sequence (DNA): TGCAGTGCTTTGGACAGACGAAACACTGAAGCTTTCTTT.

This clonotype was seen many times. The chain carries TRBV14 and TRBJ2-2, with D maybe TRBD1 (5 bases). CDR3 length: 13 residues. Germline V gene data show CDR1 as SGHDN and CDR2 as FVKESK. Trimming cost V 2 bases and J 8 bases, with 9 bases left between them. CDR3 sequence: CASSQQGPGELFF. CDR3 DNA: TGTGCCAGCAGCCAACAGGGTCCTGGGGAGCTGTTTTTT.

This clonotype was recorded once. CDR3 sequence (DNA): TGTGCCAGCAGATTGGACAGGGGAAGTGAAAAACTGTTTTTT. Translating it yields CASRLDRGSEKLFF. This rearrangement joins TRBV6-1 to TRBJ1-4, with TRBD1 matching 9 bases. The germline V gene has CDR1 MNHNS and CDR2 SASEGT. Trimming at V came to 6 bases and at J to 7 bases, leaving 6 bases not matched to a gene. This CDR3 is built from 14 residues.

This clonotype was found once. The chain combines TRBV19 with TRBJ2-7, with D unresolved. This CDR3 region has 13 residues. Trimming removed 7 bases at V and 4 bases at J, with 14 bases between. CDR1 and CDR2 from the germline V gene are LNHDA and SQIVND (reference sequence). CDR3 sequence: CASKRNPPYEQYF. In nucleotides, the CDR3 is TGTGCCAGTAAACGGAACCCGCCATACGAGCAGTACTTC.

The CDR3 region is CASSRQTSGFYEQYF. CDR3 DNA sequence: TGTGCCAGCAGTCGCCAAACTAGCGGATTCTACGAGCAGTACTTC. The rearrangement uses TRBV12-3 or TRBV12-4 and TRBJ2-7, with 8 positions matching TRBD2. There are 15 residues in the CDR3. Trimming removed 5 bases from V and 3 bases from J; junction bases left unmatched: 9.

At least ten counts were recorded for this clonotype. CDR3 sequence reads: CSVEGTGGGYTF. In DNA form, the CDR3 reads TGCAGCGTTGAAGGGACAGGGGGTGGCTACACCTTC. V and J are TRBV29-1 and TRBJ1-2; 10 bases fit TRBD1. The CDR3 contains 12 residues. Germline V gene lookup returns CDR1 SQVTM and CDR2 ANQGSEA. The V and J ends lost 1 base and 7 bases, in that order; junction bases with no gene match: 0.

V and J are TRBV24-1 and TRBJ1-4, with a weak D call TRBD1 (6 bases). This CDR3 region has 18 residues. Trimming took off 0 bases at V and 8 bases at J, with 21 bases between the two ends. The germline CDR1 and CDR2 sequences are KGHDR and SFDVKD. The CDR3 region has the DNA TGTGCCACCAGTGATTTGCCCCACCTGGCAGGGGTAAGCGAAAAACTGTTTTTT. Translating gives CATSDLPHLAGVSEKLFF.

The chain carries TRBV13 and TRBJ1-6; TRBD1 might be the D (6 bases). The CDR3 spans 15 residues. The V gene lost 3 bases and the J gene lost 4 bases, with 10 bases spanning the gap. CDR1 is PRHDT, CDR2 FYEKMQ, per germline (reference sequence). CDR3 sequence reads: CASSLAGDYNSPLHF. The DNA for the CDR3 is TGTGCCAGCAGCTTGGCAGGGGATTATAATTCACCCCTCCACTTT.

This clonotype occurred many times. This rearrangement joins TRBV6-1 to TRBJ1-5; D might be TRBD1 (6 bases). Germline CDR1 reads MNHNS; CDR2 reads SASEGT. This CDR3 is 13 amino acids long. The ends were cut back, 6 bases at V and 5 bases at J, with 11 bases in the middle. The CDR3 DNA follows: TGTGCCAGCAGCGGGACAATTGATCAGCCCCAGCATTTT. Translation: CASSGTIDQPQHF.

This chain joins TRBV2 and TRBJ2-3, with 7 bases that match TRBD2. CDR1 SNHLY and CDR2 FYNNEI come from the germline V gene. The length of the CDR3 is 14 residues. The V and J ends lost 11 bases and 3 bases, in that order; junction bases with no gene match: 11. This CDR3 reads CAVRDYERTDTQYF. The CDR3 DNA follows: TGTGCCGTCCGGGACTACGAGCGGACAGATACGCAGTATTTT.

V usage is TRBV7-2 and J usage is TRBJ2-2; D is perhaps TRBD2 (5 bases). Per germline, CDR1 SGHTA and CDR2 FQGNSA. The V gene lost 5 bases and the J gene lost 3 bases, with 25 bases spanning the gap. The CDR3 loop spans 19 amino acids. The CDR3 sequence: CASSPNRVWGSEDTGELFF. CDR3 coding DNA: TGTGCCAGCAGCCCCAATCGGGTCTGGGGTAGCGAGGACACCGGGGAGCTGTTTTTT.

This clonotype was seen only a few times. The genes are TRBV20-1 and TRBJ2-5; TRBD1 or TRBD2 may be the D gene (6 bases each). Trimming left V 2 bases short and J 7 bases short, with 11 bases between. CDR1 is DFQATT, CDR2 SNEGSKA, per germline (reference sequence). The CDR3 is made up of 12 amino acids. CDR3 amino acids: CSARPGAGTQYF. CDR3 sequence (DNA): TGCAGTGCTAGACCGGGGGCGGGGACCCAGTACTTC.

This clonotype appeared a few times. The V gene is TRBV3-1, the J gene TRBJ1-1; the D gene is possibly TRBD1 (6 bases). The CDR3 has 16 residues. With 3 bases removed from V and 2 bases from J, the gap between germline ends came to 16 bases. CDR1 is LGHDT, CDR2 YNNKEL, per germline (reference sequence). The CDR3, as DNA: TGTGCCAGCAGCCAGAGGGGGGCAGGGGTTAACACTGAAGCTTTCTTT. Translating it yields CASSQRGAGVNTEAFF.

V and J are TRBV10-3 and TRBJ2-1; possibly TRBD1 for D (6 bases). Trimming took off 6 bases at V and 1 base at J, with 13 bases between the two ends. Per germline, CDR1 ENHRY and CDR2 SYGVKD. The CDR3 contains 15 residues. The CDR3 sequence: CAISQDRSSYNEQFF. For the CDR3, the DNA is TGTGCCATCAGCCAGGACAGAAGTTCCTACAATGAGCAGTTCTTC.

This CDR3 is CSARQTSSYEQYF. The CDR3 DNA reads as TGCAGTGCTAGGCAGACCAGCTCCTACGAGCAGTACTTC. The V call is TRBV20-1, the J call TRBJ2-7; D ambiguous. The CDR3 is 13 amino acids. Germline V CDR1 and CDR2: DFQATT, SNEGSKA (reference sequence). V was cut by 3 bases and J by 0 bases, with 9 bases left in between.

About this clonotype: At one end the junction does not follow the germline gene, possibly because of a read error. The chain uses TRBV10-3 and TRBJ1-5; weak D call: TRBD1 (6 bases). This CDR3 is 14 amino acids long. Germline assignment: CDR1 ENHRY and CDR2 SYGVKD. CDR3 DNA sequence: TGTGCCATCGGTGAGGGACAAGGTAACCAGCCCCAGCATTTT. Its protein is CAIGEGQGNQPQHF.

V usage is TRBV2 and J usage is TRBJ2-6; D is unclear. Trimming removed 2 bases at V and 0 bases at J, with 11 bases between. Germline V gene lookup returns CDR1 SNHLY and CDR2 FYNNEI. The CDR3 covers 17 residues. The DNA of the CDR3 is TGTGCCAGCAGTGAACAACGTGGAGCCTCTGGGGCCAACGTCCTGACTTTC. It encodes CASSEQRGASGANVLTF.

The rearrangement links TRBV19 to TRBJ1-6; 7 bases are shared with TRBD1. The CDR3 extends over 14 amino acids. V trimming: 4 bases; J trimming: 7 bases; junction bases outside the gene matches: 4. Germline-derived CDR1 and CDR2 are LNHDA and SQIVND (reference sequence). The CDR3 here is CASSKQGGNSPLHF. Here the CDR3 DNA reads TGTGCCAGTAGTAAGCAGGGGGGGAATTCACCCCTCCACTTT.